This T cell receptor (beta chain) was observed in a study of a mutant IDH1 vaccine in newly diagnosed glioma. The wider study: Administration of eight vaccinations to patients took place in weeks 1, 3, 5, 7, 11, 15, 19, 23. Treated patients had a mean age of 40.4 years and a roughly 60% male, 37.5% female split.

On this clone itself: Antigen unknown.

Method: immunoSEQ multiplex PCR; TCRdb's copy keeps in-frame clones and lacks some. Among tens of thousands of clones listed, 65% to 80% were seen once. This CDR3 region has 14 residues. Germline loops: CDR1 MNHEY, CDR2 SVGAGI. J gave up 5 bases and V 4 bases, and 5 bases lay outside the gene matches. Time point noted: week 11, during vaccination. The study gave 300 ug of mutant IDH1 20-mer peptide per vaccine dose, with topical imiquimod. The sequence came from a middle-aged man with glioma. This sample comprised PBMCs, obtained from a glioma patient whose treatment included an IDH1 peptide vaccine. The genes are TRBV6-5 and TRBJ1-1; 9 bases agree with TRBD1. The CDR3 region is CASSSWTGVTEAFF. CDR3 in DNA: TGTGCCAGCAGTTCCTGGACAGGGGTGACTGAAGCTTTCTTT.